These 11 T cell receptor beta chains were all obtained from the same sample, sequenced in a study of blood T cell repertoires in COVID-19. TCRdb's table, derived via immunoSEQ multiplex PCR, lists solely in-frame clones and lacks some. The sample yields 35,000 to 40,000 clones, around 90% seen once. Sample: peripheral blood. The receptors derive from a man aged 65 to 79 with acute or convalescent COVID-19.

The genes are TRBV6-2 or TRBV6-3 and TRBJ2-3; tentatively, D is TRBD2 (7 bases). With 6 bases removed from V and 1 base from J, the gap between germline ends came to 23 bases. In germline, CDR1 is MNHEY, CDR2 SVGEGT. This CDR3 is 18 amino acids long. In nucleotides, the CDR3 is TGTGCCAGCAGCTCGGGGGGCACCAGCAGGGGAGGCACAGATACGCAGTATTTT. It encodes CASSSGGTSRGGTDTQYF.

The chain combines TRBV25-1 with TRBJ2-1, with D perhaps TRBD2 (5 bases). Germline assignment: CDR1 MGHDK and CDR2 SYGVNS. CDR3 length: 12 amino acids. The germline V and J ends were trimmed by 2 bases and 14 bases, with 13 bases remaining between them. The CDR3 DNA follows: TGTGCCAGCAGTGAAGAAGGGAGTCGTAAGTTCTTC. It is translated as CASSEEGSRKFF.

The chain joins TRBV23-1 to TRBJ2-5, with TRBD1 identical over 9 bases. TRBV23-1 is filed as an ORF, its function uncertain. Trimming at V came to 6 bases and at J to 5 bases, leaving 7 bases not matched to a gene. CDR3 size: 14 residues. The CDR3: CASSHRGRGETQYF. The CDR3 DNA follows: TGCGCCAGCAGCCACAGGGGGCGCGGGGAGACCCAGTACTTC.

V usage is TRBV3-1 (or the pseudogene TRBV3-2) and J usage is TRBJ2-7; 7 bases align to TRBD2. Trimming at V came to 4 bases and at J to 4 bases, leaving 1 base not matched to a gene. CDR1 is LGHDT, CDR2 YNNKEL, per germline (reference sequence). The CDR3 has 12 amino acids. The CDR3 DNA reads TGTGCCAGCAGCCTGGGAGGGTACGAGCAGTACTTC. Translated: CASSLGGYEQYF.

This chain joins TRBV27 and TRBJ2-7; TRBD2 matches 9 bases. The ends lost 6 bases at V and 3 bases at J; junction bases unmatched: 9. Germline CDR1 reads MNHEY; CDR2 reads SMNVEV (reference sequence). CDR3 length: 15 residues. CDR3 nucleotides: TGTGCCAGCAGCCCCCATAGCGGGAGTAACTACGAGCAGTACTTC. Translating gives CASSPHSGSNYEQYF.

CDR3: CASSLDRGGEKLFF. CDR3 bases: TGTGCCAGCAGCTTGGACAGGGGTGGTGAAAAACTGTTTTTT. This chain uses TRBV5-4 with TRBJ1-4; 7 positions match TRBD1. The CDR3 runs 14 residues. The junction had 3 bases not matched to a gene; V was cut back by 0 bases and J by 7 bases. Germline values: CDR1 SGHNT, CDR2 YYREEE (reference sequence).

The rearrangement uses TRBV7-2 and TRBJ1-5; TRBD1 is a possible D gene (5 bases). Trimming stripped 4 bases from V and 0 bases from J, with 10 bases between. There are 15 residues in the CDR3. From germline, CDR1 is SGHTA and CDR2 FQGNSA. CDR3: CASSSATDSNQPQHF. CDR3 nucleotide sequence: TGTGCCAGCAGCTCCGCGACAGATAGCAATCAGCCCCAGCATTTT.

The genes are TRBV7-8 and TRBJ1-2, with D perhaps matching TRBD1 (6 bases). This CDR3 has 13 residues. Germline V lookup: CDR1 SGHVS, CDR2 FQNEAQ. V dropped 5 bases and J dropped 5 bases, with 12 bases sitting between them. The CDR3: CASSLDRIYGYTF. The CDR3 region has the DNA TGTGCCAGCAGCCTCGACAGGATATATGGCTACACCTTC. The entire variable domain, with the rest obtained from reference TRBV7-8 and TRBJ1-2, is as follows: GAGVSQSPRYKVAKRGQDVALRCDPISGHVSLFWYQQALGQGPEFLTYFQNEAQLDKSGLPSDRFFAERPEGSVSTLKIQRTQQEDSAVYLCASSLDRIYGYTFGSGTRLTVV.

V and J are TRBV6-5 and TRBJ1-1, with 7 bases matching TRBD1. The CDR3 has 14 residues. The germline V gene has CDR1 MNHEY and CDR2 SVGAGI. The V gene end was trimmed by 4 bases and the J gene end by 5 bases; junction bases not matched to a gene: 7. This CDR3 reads CASSFTETGTEAFF. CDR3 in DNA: TGTGCCAGCAGTTTCACTGAGACAGGGACTGAAGCTTTCTTT.

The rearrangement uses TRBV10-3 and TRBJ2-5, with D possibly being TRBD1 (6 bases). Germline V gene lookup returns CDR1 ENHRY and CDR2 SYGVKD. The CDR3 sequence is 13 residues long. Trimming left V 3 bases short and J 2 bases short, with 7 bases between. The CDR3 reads CAISEGGQETQYF. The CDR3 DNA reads TGTGCCATCAGTGAAGGGGGTCAAGAGACCCAGTACTTC.

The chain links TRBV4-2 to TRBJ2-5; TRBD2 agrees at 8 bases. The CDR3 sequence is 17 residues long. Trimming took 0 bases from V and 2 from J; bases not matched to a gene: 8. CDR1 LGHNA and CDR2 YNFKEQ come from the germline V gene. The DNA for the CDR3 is TGTGCCAGCAGCCAAGATGGGAGCGGGAGTCGGCAAGAGACCCAGTACTTC. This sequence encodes CASSQDGSGSRQETQYF.